This entry features one TCR beta chain sequence. Antigen: not known. Though probably carrying unrecorded immune exposures, donors were nominally healthy at sampling. The germline V and J ends were trimmed by 3 bases and 8 bases, with 20 bases remaining between them. CDR1 is LGHNA and CDR2 is YNFKEQ in the germline V gene. This CDR3 has 16 residues. In the PCR, 60 Vbeta and 13 Jbeta primers were used. Libraries were prepared by immunoSEQ multiplex PCR; TCRdb keeps only in-frame clonotypes and omits some of them. The repertoire holds roughly 110,000 clones, with approximately 60% as singletons. These data come from a study of cytomegalovirus exposure and HLA in healthy donors. Study conclusions and caveats: A later analysis linked a missense DCLRE1C variant to TCR beta V- and J-gene trimming. A later analysis found that most CMV-associated TCR beta chains appeared HLA-restricted. Some public TCRs appeared in many individuals, while most sequences were rare.

The rearrangement links TRBV4-2 to TRBJ2-1, with D possibly being TRBD2 (6 bases). The TCR was taken from a woman in her thirties in good health and CMV-seronegative. What was sequenced was PBMCs. CDR3 protein: CASSHYKTAGFYEQFF. As DNA, the CDR3 is TGTGCCAGCAGCCACTACAAGACGGCGGGATTCTATGAGCAGTTCTTC.